Presented here are 21 T cell receptor beta chains from one specimen sequenced in a study of graft-versus-host responses after intestinal transplantation. This table comes from immunoSEQ multiplex PCR, and its TCRdb copy is limited to in-frame clones, with some not included. The sample comprises over 20,000 clones, around 44% of which are singletons, and 0.75% to 0.9% rests with the top ten. The sequenced sample was alloreactive CD4+ T cells from a mixed lymphocyte reaction culture, obtained before intestinal transplant. Subset in this sample: CFSE-low proliferating T cells sorted from roughly 6-day pre-transplant mixed lymphocyte reaction (GvH or HvG direction). All receptors derive from a human patient who received an intestinal transplant.

This chain links TRBV10-3 with TRBJ2-1; maybe TRBD2 (5 bases). This CDR3 is 11 amino acids long. Germline V lookup: CDR1 ENHRY, CDR2 SYGVKD. V dropped 8 bases and J dropped 5 bases, with 7 bases sitting between them. This CDR3 reads CAIRDNNEQFF. Written as DNA, the CDR3 is TGTGCCATCCGGGATAACAATGAGCAGTTCTTC.

This clone was seen a single time. The chain uses TRBV5-1 and TRBJ2-7; tentatively, D is TRBD1 (5 bases). CDR3 size: 15 residues. Germline assignment: CDR1 SGHRS and CDR2 YFSETQ. V was shortened by 4 bases and J by 0 bases, with 14 bases between the two germline ends. CDR3 loop: CASSPSDSLSYEQYF. In DNA, the CDR3 is TGCGCCAGCAGCCCCAGCGACAGTCTCTCCTACGAGCAGTACTTC.

This clone has a handful of counts. The J gene is TRBJ1-1, the V gene TRBV6-5; no firm D call. Trimming took 3 bases from V and 1 from J, leaving 6 bases between them. The CDR3 has 13 residues. Germline values: CDR1 MNHEY, CDR2 SVGAGI. The CDR3 coding sequence is TGTGCCAGCAGTTATATAGCGAACACTGAAGCTTTCTTT. Translated, it gives CASSYIANTEAFF.

This sequence joins TRBV6-1 and TRBJ2-1; D gene uncertain. CDR3 length equals 13 residues. Germline-derived CDR1 and CDR2 are MNHNS and SASEGT. The germline V and J ends were trimmed by 4 bases and 12 bases, with 16 bases remaining between them. The CDR3 sequence is CASSGTLVVAQFF. The CDR3 bases are TGTGCCAGCAGTGGTACCCTCGTAGTAGCGCAGTTCTTC.

J is TRBJ1-1 and V is TRBV5-1, with a possible D match to TRBD1 (6 bases). CDR3 length equals 14 residues. Germline values: CDR1 SGHRS, CDR2 YFSETQ. V lost 4 bases to trimming and J lost 3 bases, with 13 bases between them. In nucleotides, the CDR3 is TGCGCCAGCAGCGCCCAGGGGTGGGACACTGAAGCTTTCTTT. Its translation: CASSAQGWDTEAFF.

J is TRBJ1-2 and V is TRBV5-1; TRBD1 agrees at 8 bases. The CDR3 sequence is 14 residues long. CDR1 and CDR2 (germline): SGHRS, YFSETQ. V shed 0 bases, J shed 7 bases, and the junction held 5 bases outside the gene matches. CDR3 sequence: CASSLASDRGGYTF. CDR3 nucleotide sequence: TGCGCCAGCAGCTTGGCTAGTGACAGGGGTGGCTACACCTTC.

The count of this clone is one. J is TRBJ1-1 and V is TRBV5-4; 7 bases fit TRBD1. There are 14 residues in the CDR3. J was trimmed by 2 bases and V by 3 bases; bases with no gene match: 4. Germline CDR1 SGHNT, CDR2 YYREEE (reference sequence). Here the CDR3 reads CASSSGTANTEAFF. In DNA, the CDR3 is TGTGCCAGCAGCTCGGGGACAGCAAACACTGAAGCTTTCTTT.

This clone was detected only a few times. The J gene is TRBJ1-2, the V gene TRBV25-1, with D possibly being TRBD1 (6 bases). Between the trimmed V and J ends, which lost 7 bases and 1 base, there was a span of 16 bases. Germline V gene lookup returns CDR1 MGHDK and CDR2 SYGVNS. This CDR3 is built from 15 residues. Written as DNA, the CDR3 is TGTGCCAGCACCACGGGGGGGGCCCATAACTATGGCTACACCTTC. Protein sequence: CASTTGGAHNYGYTF.

The chain has TRBV18 and TRBJ1-1; weak D call: TRBD1 (5 bases). Germline V CDR1 and CDR2: KGHSH, LQKENI. The CDR3 extends over 16 amino acids. V shed 3 bases and J shed 4 bases, with 18 bases lying between them. The CDR3 sequence: CASSPKIQGIRTEAFF. DNA of the CDR3: TGTGCCAGCTCACCGAAGATCCAGGGAATCCGCACTGAAGCTTTCTTT.

The sample holds a few counts of this clone. This chain links TRBV2 with TRBJ1-5; perhaps TRBD1 as D (6 bases). Looked up from germline, CDR1 is SNHLY and CDR2 is FYNNEI. This CDR3 region has 13 residues. Trimming took off 5 bases at V and 10 bases at J, with 15 bases between the two ends. CDR3 sequence (DNA): TGTGCCAGCAGTAAGACAGGCCCGCTACCCCAGCATTTT. It encodes CASSKTGPLPQHF.

The gene calls are TRBV11-2 and TRBJ2-4, with D maybe TRBD2 (9 bases). Germline loops: CDR1 SGHAT, CDR2 FQNNGV. V was pared by 5 bases and J by 5 bases, with 19 bases between. The CDR3 contains 16 residues. The CDR3 region is CASSQGAAGGQNIQYF. The CDR3 DNA reads TGTGCCAGCAGCCAGGGGGCAGCGGGGGGCCAAAACATTCAGTACTTC.

J is TRBJ1-1 and V is TRBV5-6; no firm D call. Trimming pared 1 base from V and 0 bases from J, leaving 13 bases between. Per germline, CDR1 SGHDT and CDR2 YYEEEE. CDR3 size: 16 residues. For the CDR3, the DNA is TGTGCCAGCAGCTTGCCCGGACTGAAAATGAACACTGAAGCTTTCTTT. Translating it yields CASSLPGLKMNTEAFF. The full variable domain, its missing parts supplied by reference TRBV5-6 and TRBJ1-1, is DAGVTQSPTHLIKTRGQQVTLRCSPKSGHDTVSWYQQALGQGPQFIFQYYEEEERQRGNFPDRFSGHQFPNYSSELNVNALLLGDSALYLCASSLPGLKMNTEAFFGQGTRLTVV.

This chain uses TRBV25-1 with TRBJ1-2; tentatively, D is TRBD1 (6 bases). The V gene lost 3 bases and the J gene lost 8 bases, with 19 bases spanning the gap. This CDR3 spans 15 amino acids. The germline CDR1 and CDR2 sequences are MGHDK and SYGVNS. The CDR3 is CASSDPIGGAGGYTF. CDR3 in DNA: TGTGCCAGCAGTGACCCCATCGGGGGGGCGGGGGGCTACACCTTC.

CDR3 sequence (DNA): TGTGCCAGCAGCCCCCGGGGTAGCGCTGAAGCTTTCTTT. This encodes CASSPRGSAEAFF. The chain is built from TRBV14 and TRBJ1-1, with no clear D. Germline CDR1 SGHDN, CDR2 FVKESK. The CDR3 consists of 13 residues. Trimming stripped 4 bases from V and 6 bases from J, with 12 bases between.

Within the sample, this clone is medium-sized. This chain uses TRBV6-5 with TRBJ1-2, with 7 bases matching TRBD1. Germline CDR1 and CDR2: MNHEY and SVGAGI. The CDR3 is 13 residues long. V lost 5 bases to trimming and J lost 11 bases; unmatched junction nucleotides: 11. CDR3 region: CASSPRRGYGYTF. The CDR3 DNA reads TGTGCCAGCAGTCCTCGCAGGGGGTACGGGTACACCTTC.

The V and J genes are TRBV19 and TRBJ2-6, with D unresolved. Germline V gene lookup returns CDR1 LNHDA and CDR2 SQIVND (reference sequence). V was shortened by 5 bases and J by 2 bases, with 7 bases between the two germline ends. The CDR3 loop spans 14 amino acids. CDR3 region: CASSPYTGANVLTF. The CDR3 DNA reads TGTGCCAGTAGTCCCTATACTGGGGCCAACGTCCTGACTTTC.

The rearrangement uses TRBV6-6 and TRBJ1-2, with 7 bases identical to TRBD1. CDR1 MNHNY and CDR2 SVGAGI come from the germline V gene (reference sequence). This CDR3 is 15 amino acids long. The junction had 8 bases not matched to a gene; V was cut back by 6 bases and J by 1 base. The CDR3 reads CASRINRGGNYGYTF. Here the CDR3 DNA reads TGTGCCAGCAGGATCAACAGGGGAGGTAACTATGGCTACACCTTC.

V and J are TRBV2 and TRBJ2-7; TRBD2 agrees at 7 bases. The CDR3 extends over 15 amino acids. Trimming removed 6 bases from V and 4 bases from J; junction bases left unmatched: 12. Germline CDR1 SNHLY, CDR2 FYNNEI. For the CDR3, the DNA is TGTGCCAGCAGAGACAACACGGGACTACGGTACGAGCAGTACTTC. As protein: CASRDNTGLRYEQYF. Full variable domain (missing parts from reference TRBV2 and TRBJ2-7): EPEVTQTPSHQVTQMGQEVILRCVPISNHLYFYWYRQILGQKVEFLVSFYNNEISEKSEIFDDQFSVERPDGSNFTLKIRSTKLEDSAMYFCASRDNTGLRYEQYFGPGTRLTVT.

The CDR3 loop reads CASTLRQGGNEQFF. The CDR3 nucleotides are TGTGCCAGCACCCTCCGGCAGGGCGGCAATGAGCAGTTCTTC. The chain links TRBV2 to TRBJ2-1; tentatively, D is TRBD1 (5 bases). The CDR3 sequence is 14 residues long. The V and J ends lost 7 bases and 6 bases respectively, with 16 bases between them. Germline values: CDR1 SNHLY, CDR2 FYNNEI.

This clone was observed a few times. The chain combines TRBV5-1 with TRBJ2-2; no reliable D call. The CDR3 runs to 12 residues. The V gene lost 5 bases and the J gene lost 7 bases, with 9 bases spanning the gap. Germline V gene lookup returns CDR1 SGHRS and CDR2 YFSETQ. The CDR3 region has the DNA TGCGCCAGCAGTTTGCTTGTCGGGGAGCTGTTTTTT. It translates to CASSLLVGELFF. The whole variable domain, remainder taken from reference TRBV5-1 and TRBJ2-2, is KAGVTQTPRYLIKTRGQQVTLSCSPISGHRSVSWYQQTPGQGLQFLFEYFSETQRNKGNFPGRFSGRQFSNSRSEMNVSTLELGDSALYLCASSLLVGELFFGEGSRLTVL.

V is TRBV5-1 and J is TRBJ2-3; tentative D call: TRBD1 (6 bases). The V end lost 5 bases, the J end lost 4 bases, and 11 bases lay between the germline ends. From germline, CDR1 is SGHRS and CDR2 YFSETQ. The CDR3 spans 13 residues. The CDR3 reads CASRGASADTQYF. CDR3 coding DNA: TGCGCCAGCAGGGGGGCAAGTGCAGATACGCAGTATTTT.